This T cell receptor (beta chain) is drawn from a study of T cell repertoires in cytomegalovirus infection. TCRdb reprocessed the reads via MiXCR and lists one record per CDR3 protein. The sample has hundreds of thousands of distinct CDR3 sequences; roughly a third are singletons. Germline CDR1 and CDR2: MNHEY and SMNVEV (reference sequence). The V end was cut by 6 bases, the J end by 2 bases, with 11 bases between. This CDR3 has 13 residues. At least ten counts were recorded for this clonotype. Its antigen is unidentified. The specimen was cultured CD8+ T cells from PBMCs, collected from culture after CMV antigen stimulation. The clonotype comes from a human donor in good health (CMV status not recorded). Some clones in this sample may be carry-over from other donors' samples. The chain couples TRBV27 to TRBJ2-7; unclear D gene. The chain's CDR3 is CASSFGDTYEQYF. DNA for the CDR3: TGTGCCAGCAGCTTCGGAGATACCTACGAGCAGTACTTC.